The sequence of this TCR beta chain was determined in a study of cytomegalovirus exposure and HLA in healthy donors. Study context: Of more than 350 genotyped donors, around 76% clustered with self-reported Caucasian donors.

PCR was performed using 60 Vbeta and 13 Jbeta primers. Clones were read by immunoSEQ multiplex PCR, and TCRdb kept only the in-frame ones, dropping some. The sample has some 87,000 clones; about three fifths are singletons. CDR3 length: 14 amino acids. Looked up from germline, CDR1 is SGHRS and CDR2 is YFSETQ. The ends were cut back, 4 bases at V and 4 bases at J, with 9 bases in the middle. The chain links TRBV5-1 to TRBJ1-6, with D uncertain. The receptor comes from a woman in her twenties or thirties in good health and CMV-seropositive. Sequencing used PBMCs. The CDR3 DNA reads TGCGCCAGCAGCCTCGGGATATATAATTCACCCCTCCACTTT. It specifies CASSLGIYNSPLHF.